This T cell receptor (beta chain) derives from a study of blood T cells in healthy people across ages. About the study: Using template switching, researchers captured about one barcoded beta molecule for each two T cells.

Remarks on this clonotype: Antigen unknown.

General observations from the study: Age brought a roughly linear fall in TCR beta diversity measured per million T cells.

A sample-barcoded 5' primer and a J-beta primer mix were used in a second PCR of roughly 7 to 11 cycles. Each cDNA was tagged by a template-switch adaptor containing 12 random nucleotides. One entry per CDR3 protein results from TCRdb running MiXCR on the 5' RACE reads. This repertoire shows about 1.5 million distinct CDR3 sequences, about 45% found once; its top ten account for approximately 4.1%. Trimming removed 1 base from V and 6 bases from J, with 22 bases in between. CDR3 size: 18 residues. Germline V gives CDR1 LGHNA, CDR2 YNFKEQ. PBMCs were isolated at a quantity of at least 6.5 million per sample.

Specimen: blood. The TCR originated in a woman in her late teens or twenties in good health. J is TRBJ1-5 and V is TRBV4-2, with D possibly being TRBD1 (5 bases). The CDR3 nucleotides are TGTGCCAGCAGCCAAGTAGGAATGAAAAGGGGAGGAAGTCAGCCCCAGCATTTT. The encoded protein is CASSQVGMKRGGSQPQHF.